Each of the 10 T cell receptor beta chains below was sequenced from the same sample in a study of T cells in Graves' hyperthyroidism and ophthalmopathy. Authors of the study amplified TCR beta CDR3 regions from RNA transcripts. Primed by the HTBI set, a first-round RT-PCR was run on the TCR CDR3. MiXCR was run by TCRdb on the multiplex PCR reads, yielding one entry per CDR3 protein. The data hold approximately 400,000 distinct CDR3 sequences, with 15% to 19% observed a single time. Source material: blood. The receptors were sampled from a woman in her late teens or twenties with Graves' hyperthyroidism.

This clonotype has ten or more counts. The chain uses TRBV18 and TRBJ1-3, with D hard to call. The CDR3 length is 15 residues. V was pared by 2 bases and J by 0 bases, with 8 bases between. Germline lookup yields CDR1 KGHSH and CDR2 LQKENI. The DNA for the CDR3 is TGTGCCAGCTCACCAGGGTCCTACTCTGGAAACACCATATATTTT. Translating it yields CASSPGSYSGNTIYF.

The gene calls are TRBV19 and TRBJ1-2; weak D call: TRBD1 (6 bases). Germline V gives CDR1 LNHDA, CDR2 SQIVND (reference sequence). The CDR3 is 16 amino acids. V was trimmed by 1 base and J by 3 bases, leaving 15 bases between them. The DNA of the CDR3 is TGTGCCAGTAGTATAGTAGGAGGACAGCCTTACTATGGCTACACCTTC. Translated, it gives CASSIVGGQPYYGYTF.

The chain carries TRBV19 and TRBJ2-7; TRBD2 matches at 9 bases. The CDR3 sequence is 15 residues long. The V segment lost 5 bases and the J segment 3 bases; nucleotides outside the gene matches: 8. The germline V gene encodes CDR1 LNHDA and CDR2 SQIVND (reference sequence). This chain's CDR3 is CASSPAGGDLYEQYF. The CDR3 bases are TGTGCCAGTAGTCCAGCGGGGGGCGACCTCTACGAGCAGTACTTC.

The chain links TRBV10-3 to TRBJ2-3, with D possibly being TRBD1 or TRBD2 (5 bases each). V shed 4 bases and J shed 1 base, with 15 bases lying between them. From germline, CDR1 is ENHRY and CDR2 SYGVKD. The CDR3 runs to 16 residues. CDR3 protein: CAISGPGGPRTDTQYF. For the CDR3, the DNA is TGTGCCATCAGTGGCCCTGGGGGTCCCCGCACAGATACGCAGTATTTT.

This clonotype was counted a single time. The chain employs TRBV5-5 and TRBJ2-2; perhaps TRBD2 as D (5 bases). CDR1 is SGHKS and CDR2 is YYEKEE in the germline V gene (reference sequence). The CDR3 has 17 amino acids. Trimming left V 4 bases short and J 4 bases short, with 20 bases between. The CDR3 DNA follows: TGTGCCAGCAGCCTTTACCCGGACGGGGTGGGCACCGGGGAGCTGTTTTTT. As protein: CASSLYPDGVGTGELFF.

In this sample, this clonotype turned up a few times. The J gene is TRBJ2-7, the V gene TRBV15; 7 bases match TRBD1. The CDR3 loop spans 15 amino acids. Germline V gene data show CDR1 as LNHNV and CDR2 as YYDKDF (reference sequence). The V segment lost 3 bases and the J segment 5 bases; nucleotides outside the gene matches: 10. The CDR3 region has the DNA TGTGCCACCAGCAGGCGAGGGGGCTGGCTTGACGAGCAGTACTTC. This codes for CATSRRGGWLDEQYF.

This clonotype has at least ten counts. This chain uses TRBV4-1 with TRBJ1-2; 7 nucleotides align to TRBD1. The CDR3 runs 19 residues. Germline CDR1 MGHRA, CDR2 YSYEKL. V lost 0 bases, J lost 8 bases, and 21 bases stayed unmatched. CDR3 coding DNA: TGCGCCAGCAGCCAAGATTGGTTTGGGACAGCTCTATGGGGGGAAGGCTACACCTTC. Residues: CASSQDWFGTALWGEGYTF.

This clonotype was found many times. V usage is TRBV7-2 and J usage is TRBJ2-3; D might be TRBD2 (5 bases). In germline, CDR1 is SGHTA, CDR2 FQGNSA. Trimming took 4 bases from V and 2 from J, leaving 10 bases between them. CDR3 length equals 14 residues. Written as DNA, the CDR3 is TGTGCCAGCAGCTCCGGACTGCACACAGATACGCAGTATTTT. This translates into CASSSGLHTDTQYF.

At least ten counts were recorded for this clonotype. CDR3 protein: CASSRTRHEQFF. For the CDR3, the DNA is TGTGCCAGCAGTCGGACTCGTCATGAGCAGTTCTTC. V gene TRBV6-2 or TRBV6-3 combines with J gene TRBJ2-1; perhaps TRBD2 as D (5 bases). This CDR3 is built from 12 residues. V shed 5 bases and J shed 8 bases, with 10 bases lying between them. The germline V gene has CDR1 MNHEY and CDR2 SVGEGT.

This clonotype was seen many times. This chain uses TRBV5-1 with TRBJ2-6; D ambiguous. CDR1 is SGHRS, CDR2 YFSETQ, per germline. Trimming took off 1 base at V and 0 bases at J, with 5 bases between the two ends. The CDR3 runs 15 residues. CDR3 sequence (DNA): TGCGCCAGCAGCTTGCCCTCCTCTGGGGCCAACGTCCTGACTTTC. Protein product: CASSLPSSGANVLTF.